This T cell receptor (beta chain) was found in a study of cytomegalovirus exposure and HLA in healthy donors. Study-level findings and limits: TCR beta chains numbering some 160 were designated cytomegalovirus-associated. TCR clusters originating in the first cohort tended to co-occur in the roughly 110 validation repertoires, according to a later analysis.

A word on this clone: Its specificity is unknown.

Clones were sequenced by immunoSEQ multiplex PCR, and TCRdb holds only the in-frame ones, with some missing. The profile covers 70,000 or so clones, with around 93% appearing a single time and about 3% taken by the ten largest. The clonotype originates from a man aged 18 to 29 in good health and CMV-seronegative. Sequencing was performed on PBMCs.

Written as DNA, the CDR3 is TGTGCCAGCAGTTTCCCGGATTTCGTTCGGGAGGGTCCTTACGAGCAGTACTTC. This translates into CASSFPDFVREGPYEQYF. This rearrangement joins TRBV28 to TRBJ2-7; 8 positions agree with TRBD2. V lost 3 bases and J lost 4; bases outside the gene matches: 17. The CDR3 runs to 18 residues. Germline V lookup: CDR1 MDHEN, CDR2 SYDVKM.